A selection of T cell receptor beta chains follows, all from one sample in a study of memory CD4+ T cells and cytomegalovirus serostatus. This table comes from immunoSEQ multiplex PCR, and its TCRdb copy is limited to in-frame clones, with some not included. The repertoire holds 50,000 to 70,000 clones, with around 79% as singletons. Sequenced sample: memory CD4+ T cells from blood. The receptors come from an adult in good health and CMV-seronegative. Each CDR3 is given with its conserved first and last residue. D genes are given only for firm matches. Size values are once, few and many counts, or a class for expanded clones, and some rows have none.

D | J | length | V | size | CDR3 | DNA
- | TRBJ2-7 | 14 | TRBV6-1 | - | CASSVSGPIYEQYF | TGTGCCAGCAGTGTTTCCGGGCCGATTTACGAGCAGTACTTC
TRBD1 | TRBJ1-6 | 15 | TRBV30 | - | CAWSFGRGNNSPLHF | TGTGCCTGGAGTTTCGGCAGGGGGAATAATTCACCCCTCCACTTT
- | TRBJ2-7 | 14 | TRBV7-8 | few | CASSTRTETYEQYF | TGTGCCAGCAGCACCAGGACAGAGACCTACGAGCAGTACTTC
- | TRBJ1-1 | 12 | TRBV9 | few | CASSTGNSEAFF | TGTGCCAGCAGCACAGGTAATTCTGAAGCTTTCTTT
- | TRBJ2-1 | 13 | TRBV5-1 | - | CASQRGRFDEQFF | TGCGCCAGCCAACGTGGGAGGTTTGATGAGCAGTTCTTC
TRBD1 | TRBJ2-5 | 17 | TRBV18 | - | CASSPLMSTGGQETQYF | TGTGCCAGCTCACCACTAATGTCCACAGGGGGCCAGGAGACCCAGTACTTC
- | TRBJ2-7 | 12 | TRBV28 | - | CATWDTTYEQYF | TGTGCCACCTGGGACACCACCTACGAGCAGTACTTC
- | TRBJ2-1 | 16 | TRBV5-6 | - | CASSLGTSSSYNEQFF | TGTGCCAGCAGCTTGGGGACTTCAAGCTCCTACAATGAGCAGTTCTTC
- | TRBJ1-4 | 14 | TRBV7-9 | - | CASSLGAENEKLFF | TGTGCCAGCAGCTTAGGGGCAGAGAATGAAAAACTGTTTTTT
- | TRBJ1-5 | 14 | TRBV19 | - | CASSIGPGYQPQHF | TGTGCCAGTAGTATAGGTCCAGGTTATCAGCCCCAGCATTTT
- | TRBJ1-1 | 13 | TRBV27 | - | CASGRGEGTEAFF | TGTGCCAGCGGTCGAGGGGAGGGAACTGAAGCTTTCTTT
- | TRBJ1-5 | 13 | TRBV2 | - | CASSADRDQPQHF | TGTGCCAGCAGCGCGGACAGAGATCAGCCCCAGCATTTT
TRBD1 | TRBJ1-1 | 14 | TRBV5-1 | - | CASSSDRGQTEAFF | TGCGCCAGCAGCTCGGACAGGGGGCAGACTGAAGCTTTCTTT
- | TRBJ1-2 | 16 | TRBV5-4 | - | CASSLGGGRGNYGYTF | TGTGCCAGCAGCTTGGGGGGGGGAAGGGGTAACTATGGCTACACCTTC
- | TRBJ2-1 | 13 | TRBV7-3 | - | CASSFASNNEQFF | TGTGCCAGCAGCTTCGCTAGCAACAATGAGCAGTTCTTC
TRBD1 | TRBJ1-5 | 15 | TRBV28 | once | CASSLYGQGDQPQHF | TGTGCCAGCAGTTTATACGGACAGGGGGATCAGCCCCAGCATTTT
- | TRBJ2-6 | 15 | TRBV4-1 | once | CASSQAESGANVLTF | TGCGCCAGCAGCCAAGCGGAGTCTGGGGCCAACGTCCTGACTTTC
- | TRBJ1-2 | 13 | TRBV2 | - | CASRTRQVEGYTF | TGTGCCAGCAGGACTAGACAGGTTGAGGGCTACACCTTC
- | TRBJ1-3 | 14 | TRBV21-1 | few | CASSRGVGGNTIYF | TGTGCCAGCAGTCGAGGGGTTGGGGGAAACACCATATATTTT
- | TRBJ2-3 | 13 | TRBV6-1 | - | CASTKEGRDTQYF | TGTGCCAGCACCAAGGAAGGCAGGGATACGCAGTATTTT
- | TRBJ2-7 | 14 | TRBV7-9 | - | CASSTNRDLYEQYF | TGTGCCAGCAGCACAAACCGGGACCTCTACGAGCAGTACTTC
- | TRBJ1-1 | 13 | TRBV7-2 | once | CASRGLRNTEAFF | TGTGCCAGCAGAGGACTAAGGAACACTGAAGCTTTCTTT
TRBD1 | TRBJ1-2 | 14 | TRBV5-5 | - | CASSPTGAGYGYTF | TGTGCCAGCAGCCCGACAGGGGCTGGCTATGGCTACACCTTC
TRBD1 | TRBJ1-1 | 15 | TRBV6-5 | - | CASSYSKRQGARAFF | TGTGCCAGCAGTTACTCAAAGCGGCAGGGGGCAAGGGCTTTCTTT
TRBD2 | TRBJ2-1 | 15 | TRBV11-2 | - | CASSRAGGQGNEQFF | TGTGCCAGCAGCCGAGCGGGGGGGCAGGGAAATGAGCAGTTCTTC
- | TRBJ1-2 | 13 | TRBV5-6 | - | CASSLREGYGYTF | TGTGCCAGCAGCTTGAGGGAAGGCTATGGCTACACCTTC
- | TRBJ2-7 | 15 | TRBV5-6 | - | CASEGSLRGEYEQYF | TGTGCCAGCGAGGGGAGCTTACGGGGCGAGTACGAGCAGTACTTC
TRBD1 | TRBJ2-5 | 14 | TRBV5-8 | - | CASTKGQGRETQYF | TGTGCCAGCACTAAAGGACAGGGAAGGGAGACCCAGTACTTC
- | TRBJ1-1 | 13 | TRBV18 | - | CASSPATFGEAFF | TGTGCCAGCTCCCCCGCCACTTTCGGTGAAGCTTTCTTT
- | TRBJ1-1 | 18 | TRBV7-9 | - | CASSLALPKGRNLTEAFF | TGTGCCAGCAGCTTGGCCCTACCAAAGGGGCGGAATCTCACTGAAGCTTTCTTT
- | TRBJ2-7 | 12 | TRBV11-2 | - | CASSPSTPEQYF | TGTGCCAGCAGCCCATCCACCCCCGAGCAGTACTTC
- | TRBJ2-7 | 13 | TRBV21-1 | - | CARIVVRCNEQYF | TGTGCCCGCATCGTGGTGCGTTGCAACGAGCAGTACTTC
- | TRBJ1-1 | 15 | TRBV15 | few | CATSRVARANTEAFF | TGTGCCACCAGCAGAGTTGCCAGGGCTAACACTGAAGCTTTCTTT
TRBD1 | TRBJ2-7 | 14 | TRBV27 | - | CASSLRTGTGEQYF | TGTGCCAGCAGTCTCCGGACAGGGACAGGCGAGCAGTACTTC
TRBD1 | TRBJ1-2 | 14 | TRBV4-1 | - | CASSQEDRGPGYTF | TGCGCCAGCAGCCAAGAGGACAGGGGGCCTGGCTACACCTTC
TRBD2 | TRBJ2-2 | 18 | TRBV14 | few | CASSHLTSGGSNTGELFF | TGTGCCAGCAGTCACTTGACTAGCGGGGGCTCGAACACCGGGGAGCTGTTTTTT
TRBD2 | TRBJ2-3 | 14 | TRBV25-1 | - | CASSLAGGTDTQYF | TGTGCCAGCAGCTTAGCGGGGGGCACAGATACGCAGTATTTT
- | TRBJ2-4 | 15 | TRBV13 | - | CASTFSPLAKNIQYF | TGTGCCAGCACTTTCTCCCCCCTAGCCAAAAACATTCAGTACTTC
TRBD2 | TRBJ2-1 | 15 | TRBV6-5 | - | CASSYGLAGSYKQFF | TGTGCCAGCAGTTACGGACTAGCGGGAAGTTATAAGCAGTTCTTC
- | TRBJ2-4 | 15 | TRBV15 | - | CATSPSGELGSIQYF | TGTGCCACCAGCCCGTCGGGTGAGTTAGGGAGCATTCAGTACTTC
TRBD1 | TRBJ2-7 | 15 | TRBV25-1 | - | CASSEWGTGVYEQYF | TGTGCCAGCAGTGAATGGGGGACAGGGGTCTACGAGCAGTACTTC
TRBD2 | TRBJ2-2 | 18 | TRBV7-2 | - | CASSSQHLAGGNTGELFF | TGTGCCAGCAGTTCTCAACATTTAGCGGGGGGGAACACCGGGGAGCTGTTTTTT
TRBD2 | TRBJ2-3 | 13 | TRBV7-2 | once | CASSPGLGDTQYF | TGTGCCAGCAGCCCTGGACTAGGAGATACGCAGTATTTT
- | TRBJ1-1 | 15 | TRBV11-2 | - | CASSLVQGKGPEAFF | TGTGCCAGCAGCTTAGTACAGGGAAAGGGCCCTGAAGCTTTCTTT
TRBD2 | TRBJ2-1 | 16 | TRBV7-2 | - | CASSLARTSGRNEQFF | TGTGCCAGCAGCTTAGCCCGGACTAGCGGGAGGAATGAGCAGTTCTTC
- | TRBJ2-7 | 13 | TRBV15 | - | CATSRDAGYEQYF | TGTGCCACCAGCAGAGATGCGGGCTACGAGCAGTACTTC
- | TRBJ2-3 | 15 | TRBV27 | few | CASSLSPQSADTQYF | TGTGCCAGCAGTTTGTCCCCCCAATCGGCAGATACGCAGTATTTT
- | TRBJ2-3 | 16 | TRBV6-1 | - | CASSADSFSSTDTQYF | TGTGCCAGCAGTGCGGATTCTTTTTCTAGCACAGATACGCAGTATTTT
TRBD1 | TRBJ1-3 | 16 | TRBV4-1 | - | CASSQGGQGAGNTIYF | TGCGCCAGCAGCCAAGGGGGACAGGGTGCTGGAAACACCATATATTTT
TRBD1 | TRBJ1-3 | 15 | TRBV28 | - | CASSSQTGGINTIYF | TGTGCCAGCAGTTCTCAGACAGGGGGCATAAACACCATATATTTT
TRBD1 | TRBJ1-2 | 15 | TRBV15 | - | CATSTRQGATYGYTF | TGTGCCACCAGCACCAGACAGGGGGCCACCTATGGCTACACCTTC
- | TRBJ2-4 | 14 | TRBV2 | few | CASSGGAGEDIQYF | TGTGCCAGCAGTGGGGGGGCCGGAGAAGACATTCAGTACTTC
- | TRBJ2-7 | 13 | TRBV28 | - | CASSSYRAHEQYF | TGTGCCAGCAGTTCCTACAGGGCCCACGAGCAGTACTTC
- | TRBJ2-3 | 14 | TRBV9 | - | CASSTRTGLDTQYF | TGTGCCAGCAGCACCCGTACAGGGCTAGATACGCAGTATTTT
- | TRBJ2-7 | 14 | TRBV18 | - | CASSPRDVADEQYF | TGTGCCAGCTCACCTCGGGACGTCGCGGACGAGCAGTACTTC